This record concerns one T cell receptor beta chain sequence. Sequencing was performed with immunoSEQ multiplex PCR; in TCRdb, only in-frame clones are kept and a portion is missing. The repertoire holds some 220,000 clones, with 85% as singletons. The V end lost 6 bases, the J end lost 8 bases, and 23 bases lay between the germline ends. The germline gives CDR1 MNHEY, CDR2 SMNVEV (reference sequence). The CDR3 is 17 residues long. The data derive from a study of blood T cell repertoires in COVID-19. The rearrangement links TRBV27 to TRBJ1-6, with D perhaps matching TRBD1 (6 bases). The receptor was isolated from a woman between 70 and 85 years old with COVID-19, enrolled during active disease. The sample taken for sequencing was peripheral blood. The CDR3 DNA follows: TGTGCCAGCAGGTCGGACAGTGTTCTCTCTCGGGATTCACCCCTCCACTTT. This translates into CASRSDSVLSRDSPLHF.